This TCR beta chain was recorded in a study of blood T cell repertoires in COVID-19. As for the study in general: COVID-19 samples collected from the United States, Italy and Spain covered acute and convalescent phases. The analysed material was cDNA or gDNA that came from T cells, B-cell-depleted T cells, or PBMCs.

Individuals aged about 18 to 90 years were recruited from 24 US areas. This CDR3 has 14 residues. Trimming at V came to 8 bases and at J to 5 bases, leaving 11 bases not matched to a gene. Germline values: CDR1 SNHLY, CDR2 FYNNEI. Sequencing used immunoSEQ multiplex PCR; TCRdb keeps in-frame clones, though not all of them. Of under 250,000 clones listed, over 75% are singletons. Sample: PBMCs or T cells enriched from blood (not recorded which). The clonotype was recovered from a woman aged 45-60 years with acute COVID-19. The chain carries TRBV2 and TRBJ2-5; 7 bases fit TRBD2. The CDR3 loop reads CASCPAGLVETQYF. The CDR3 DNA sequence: TGTGCCAGCTGTCCAGCGGGGCTGGTGGAGACCCAGTACTTC.